Shown below are 27 T cell receptor beta chains from a single sample sequenced in a study of T cells in Graves' hyperthyroidism and ophthalmopathy. Regions amplified from RNA transcripts were the TCR beta CDR3 regions. An initial round of RT-PCR targeting the TCR CDR3 relied on the HTBI primer set. From the multiplex PCR reads, TCRdb called clonotypes with MiXCR, one entry per CDR3 protein. Of 200,000 to 250,000 distinct CDR3 sequences in the sample, about a sixth were seen once. What was sequenced was blood. The receptor set was obtained from a young woman with Graves' ophthalmopathy.

This clonotype was detected only once. This sequence joins TRBV3-1 and TRBJ2-6; 9 positions match TRBD1. The J segment lost 2 bases and the V segment lost 4 bases, leaving 0 bases of the junction unmatched. There are 15 residues in the CDR3. The germline CDR1 and CDR2 sequences are LGHDT and YNNKEL (reference sequence). In nucleotides, the CDR3 is TGTGCCAGCAGCCGACAGGGGGCTGGGGCCAACGTCCTGACTTTC. It translates to CASSRQGAGANVLTF.

This clonotype has a count of ten or more. This sequence joins TRBV20-1 and TRBJ2-3; TRBD1 matches 7 bases. The V gene's germline CDR1 is DFQATT and CDR2 SNEGSKA (reference sequence). Trimming took 6 bases from V and 1 from J; bases not matched to a gene: 4. This CDR3 region has 13 residues. The CDR3, as DNA: TGCAGTGCCGTGGGACAGCGCACAGATACGCAGTATTTT. This codes for CSAVGQRTDTQYF.

As DNA, the CDR3 is TGTGCCAGTAGTTCAATAGGGACCCGTGGGGCCAAAAACATTCAGTACTTC. This codes for CASSSIGTRGAKNIQYF. The chain couples TRBV19 to TRBJ2-4; D could derive from TRBD1 or TRBD2 (5 bases each). Germline lookup yields CDR1 LNHDA and CDR2 SQIVND (reference sequence). V lost 5 bases to trimming and J lost 1 base, with 18 bases between them. The CDR3 runs 17 residues. Variable domain in full (rest from reference TRBV19 and TRBJ2-4): DGGITQSPKYLFRKEGQNVTLSCEQNLNHDAMYWYRQDPGQGLRLIYYSQIVNDFQKGDIAEGYSVSREKKESFPLTVTSAQKNPTAFYLCASSSIGTRGAKNIQYFGAGTRLSVL.

Ten or more counts support this clonotype. V gene TRBV6-6 combines with J gene TRBJ1-4, with a possible D match to TRBD1 (5 bases). Trimming pared 2 bases from V and 8 bases from J, leaving 15 bases between. CDR1 and CDR2 from the germline V gene are MNHNY and SVGAGI (reference sequence). This CDR3 contains 15 residues. Written as DNA, the CDR3 is TGTGCCAGCAGTTACGACAGTCACGCCGGGGAAAAACTGTTTTTT. Amino acid sequence: CASSYDSHAGEKLFF.

This clonotype came up many times. The chain couples TRBV6-1 to TRBJ2-5; TRBD2 is a possible D gene (7 bases). V shed 3 bases and J shed 6 bases, with 14 bases lying between them. In germline, CDR1 is MNHNS, CDR2 SASEGT. This CDR3 spans 14 amino acids. This CDR3 is CASSDIGGLKTQYF. The CDR3 coding sequence is TGTGCCAGCAGTGATATCGGGGGGCTGAAGACCCAGTACTTC.

The DNA of the CDR3 is TGCGCCAGCAGCCAAGATAGATCAGGGGGCGCCGATGGCTACACCTTC. Its protein product is CASSQDRSGGADGYTF. V gene TRBV4-1 combines with J gene TRBJ1-2, with TRBD1 matching over 8 bases. The CDR3 is 16 residues long. CDR1 MGHRA and CDR2 YSYEKL come from the germline V gene. V was pared by 0 bases and J by 6 bases, with 9 bases of the junction left unmatched.

There are many counts of this clonotype. The chain recombines TRBV19 with TRBJ1-2, with a weak D call TRBD1 (5 bases). V was pared by 3 bases and J by 4 bases, with 9 bases between. Per germline, CDR1 LNHDA and CDR2 SQIVND (reference sequence). CDR3 size: 13 residues. The DNA of the CDR3 is TGTGCCAGTAGTATCGACAGCTTCTATGGCTACACCTTC. Translating it yields CASSIDSFYGYTF.

This clonotype was counted ten times or more. V and J are TRBV7-2 and TRBJ1-6; 8 nucleotides agree with TRBD1. The CDR3 covers 16 residues. Germline assignment: CDR1 SGHTA and CDR2 FQGNSA. Trimming took 2 bases from V and 9 from J; bases not matched to a gene: 9. Here the CDR3 reads CASSLHPGTGASPLHF. The CDR3 DNA follows: TGTGCCAGCAGCTTACATCCCGGGACAGGTGCTTCACCCCTCCACTTT.

This clonotype came up many times. The chain links TRBV15 to TRBJ2-1, with D maybe TRBD2 (6 bases). This CDR3 has 18 residues. The V end was cut by 0 bases, the J end by 9 bases, with 24 bases between. CDR1 and CDR2 (germline): LNHNV, YYDKDF (reference sequence). In DNA, the CDR3 is TGTGCCACCAGCAGAGACCGAGAGCGGGTCACCACTGCGGGTGAGCAGTTCTTC. Translating it yields CATSRDRERVTTAGEQFF.

This chain joins TRBV27 and TRBJ2-3; TRBD2 matches at 12 bases. CDR3 size: 16 residues. Germline loops: CDR1 MNHEY, CDR2 SMNVEV (reference sequence). Trimming cost V 6 bases and J 1 base; bases outside gene matches: 5. CDR3 amino acids: CASSPSSGRGTDTQYF. The CDR3 bases are TGTGCCAGCAGCCCTTCTAGCGGGAGGGGCACAGATACGCAGTATTTT.

This clonotype was seen many times. The rearrangement joins TRBV20-1 to TRBJ1-1; 7 bases line up with TRBD1. V lost 3 bases, J lost 0 bases, and 4 bases stayed unmatched. This CDR3 is built from 14 residues. The V gene's germline CDR1 is DFQATT and CDR2 SNEGSKA (reference sequence). CDR3 DNA sequence: TGCAGTGCTAGTAGGGGACAGATGAACACTGAAGCTTTCTTT. Amino acids: CSASRGQMNTEAFF.

This clonotype was observed many times. The chain couples TRBV7-9 to TRBJ1-5, with 9 nucleotides matching TRBD1. The CDR3 consists of 15 residues. CDR1 is SEHNR, CDR2 FQNEAQ, per germline (reference sequence). V was pared by 3 bases and J by 1 base, with 1 base of the junction left unmatched. The CDR3 nucleotides are TGTGCCAGCAGCTTCGGGACAGGGAGCAATCAGCCCCAGCATTTT. This sequence encodes CASSFGTGSNQPQHF.

At least ten counts were recorded for this clonotype. V usage is TRBV27 and J usage is TRBJ2-2; 11 positions agree with TRBD1. Germline lookup yields CDR1 MNHEY and CDR2 SMNVEV (reference sequence). V was pared by 4 bases and J by 6 bases, with 7 bases of the junction left unmatched. The CDR3 contains 16 residues. CDR3 sequence: CASSWTGQGAAGELFF. Written as DNA, the CDR3 is TGTGCCAGCAGTTGGACAGGACAGGGGGCCGCCGGGGAGCTGTTTTTT.

This clonotype was counted ten times or more. The gene calls are TRBV4-1 and TRBJ1-1; 7 bases map to TRBD1. The germline V gene encodes CDR1 MGHRA and CDR2 YSYEKL. J was trimmed by 7 bases and V by 3 bases; bases with no gene match: 11. This CDR3 is 15 amino acids long. The CDR3 sequence is CASSHNGRGTDEAFF. DNA of the CDR3: TGCGCCAGCAGCCACAACGGCAGGGGGACGGATGAAGCTTTCTTT.

As for this clonotype: Since a much larger clone is just one base distant, this may be a read error. This sequence joins TRBV6-1 and TRBJ1-1, with a weak D call TRBD1 (5 bases). Germline V gene sequence: CDR1 MNHNS, CDR2 SASEGT. The CDR3 totals 11 residues. The V and J ends lost 10 bases and 8 bases respectively, with 14 bases between them. CDR3 residues: CAIKDGQEAFF. CDR3 sequence (DNA): TGTGCCATCAAGGACGGACAAGAAGCTTTCTTT.

This clonotype was seen ten or more times. The rearrangement joins TRBV7-6 to TRBJ1-3; D not resolved. This CDR3 comprises 17 residues. Trimming stripped 0 bases from V and 1 base from J, with 13 bases between. Per germline, CDR1 SGHVS and CDR2 FNYEAQ. Here the CDR3 reads CASSLAVGGQSGNTIYF. For the CDR3, the DNA is TGTGCCAGCAGCTTAGCAGTGGGAGGGCAATCTGGAAACACCATATATTTT.

The genes are TRBV6-1 and TRBJ2-7; 9 bases match TRBD1. The length of the CDR3 is 16 residues. With 5 bases clipped from V and 4 bases from J, the junction kept 12 bases outside the gene matches. The germline V gene has CDR1 MNHNS and CDR2 SASEGT. CDR3 region: CASSRPGQGHLYEQYF. The CDR3 coding sequence is TGTGCCAGCAGTCGACCGGGACAGGGTCATTTGTACGAGCAGTACTTC.

This clonotype was picked up many times. The chain links TRBV6-6 to TRBJ2-5; D is ambiguous. This CDR3 comprises 16 residues. Germline CDR1 is MNHNY and CDR2 is SVGAGI (reference sequence). The V and J ends lost 0 bases and 1 base respectively, with 12 bases between them. CDR3 region: CASSYSPFDVQETQYF. The CDR3 nucleotides are TGTGCCAGCAGTTACTCGCCCTTCGACGTCCAAGAGACCCAGTACTTC.

This rearrangement joins TRBV20-1 to TRBJ2-7; 10 bases align to TRBD1. Germline CDR1 DFQATT, CDR2 SNEGSKA (reference sequence). J was trimmed by 3 bases and V by 7 bases; bases with no gene match: 21. The length of the CDR3 is 18 residues. The CDR3 sequence is CSVRLEVSGQGKGYEQYF. The CDR3 DNA follows: TGCAGTGTCCGCCTCGAGGTGTCGGGACAGGGGAAAGGCTACGAGCAGTACTTC.

This clonotype was seen a few times. A clone one base away is much larger, so this may be a read error. The rearrangement links TRBV7-2 to TRBJ2-1; 7 positions agree with TRBD1. The V gene end was trimmed by 5 bases and the J gene end by 2 bases; junction bases not matched to a gene: 9. CDR1 and CDR2 from the germline V gene are SGHTA and FQGNSA. The CDR3 length is 16 residues. CDR3 DNA: TGTGCCAGCAGCCCAGAGGGGGCTTCCCCCTACAATGAGCAGTTCTTC. Its protein product is CASSPEGASPYNEQFF.

This clonotype was seen a few times. The chain has TRBV20-1 and TRBJ2-6; the D is unclear. The germline CDR1 and CDR2 sequences are DFQATT and SNEGSKA (reference sequence). The CDR3 extends over 13 amino acids. Trimming removed 5 bases from V and 8 bases from J, with 13 bases in between. CDR3 nucleotides: TGCAGTGCTTTCCTAGGGTATCCCAACGTCCTGACTTTC. Translated, it gives CSAFLGYPNVLTF.

This clonotype was recorded at least ten times. The V gene is TRBV5-6, the J gene TRBJ2-2; D possibly matches TRBD1 or TRBD2 (5 bases each). The germline V gene has CDR1 SGHDT and CDR2 YYEEEE. V shed 0 bases and J shed 5 bases, with 11 bases lying between them. The CDR3 is made up of 15 amino acids. The CDR3 loop is CASSLGPWGTGELFF. The CDR3 nucleotides are TGTGCCAGCAGCTTGGGGCCCTGGGGGACCGGGGAGCTGTTTTTT.

This clonotype has a count of ten or more. V and J are TRBV30 and TRBJ1-2; 12 bases fit TRBD1. CDR3 length: 14 residues. From germline, CDR1 is GTSNPN and CDR2 SVGIG (reference sequence). Trimming removed 5 bases from V and 2 bases from J; junction bases left unmatched: 3. The CDR3 coding sequence is TGTGCCTGGGAAGGGACAGGGGGCAACTATGGCTACACCTTC. Its translation: CAWEGTGGNYGYTF.

This clonotype was seen a few times. The chain combines TRBV20-1 with TRBJ1-1; a possible D gene is TRBD1 (6 bases). Per the germline V gene, CDR1 is DFQATT and CDR2 is SNEGSKA (reference sequence). The CDR3 covers 13 residues. Trimming stripped 2 bases from V and 5 bases from J, with 12 bases between. The DNA of the CDR3 is TGCAGTGCTAGACCCAGGGGTTGGACTGAAGCTTTCTTT. Protein: CSARPRGWTEAFF.

This clonotype has a count of ten or more. The V and J genes are TRBV7-9 and TRBJ2-7; D possibly corresponds to TRBD2 (5 bases). V was shortened by 0 bases and J by 2 bases, with 11 bases between the two germline ends. Germline-derived CDR1 and CDR2 are SEHNR and FQNEAQ (reference sequence). The CDR3 has 15 amino acids. This CDR3 is CASSLASGVPYEQYF. The CDR3 coding sequence is TGTGCCAGCAGCTTAGCTTCCGGGGTTCCCTACGAGCAGTACTTC.

The chain carries TRBV20-1 and TRBJ2-3, with 12 bases lining up with TRBD2. CDR3 size: 16 residues. The V and J ends lost 4 bases and 1 base, in that order; junction bases with no gene match: 6. Germline V gives CDR1 DFQATT, CDR2 SNEGSKA (reference sequence). CDR3 sequence: CSAMASGGGGTDTQYF. The CDR3 DNA reads as TGCAGTGCTATGGCTAGCGGGGGGGGTGGCACAGATACGCAGTATTTT.

This clonotype was seen ten or more times. The gene calls are TRBV27 and TRBJ1-4; 8 bases align to TRBD1. Losses at the gene ends were 4 bases for V and 4 bases for J; bases not matched to a gene: 5. The length of the CDR3 is 15 residues. Germline V gene sequence: CDR1 MNHEY, CDR2 SMNVEV (reference sequence). The CDR3 reads CASSSSTGVNEKLFF. CDR3 bases: TGTGCCAGCAGTTCCTCGACAGGGGTTAATGAAAAACTGTTTTTT. Drawing the rest from reference TRBV27 and TRBJ1-4, the complete variable domain is EAQVTQNPRYLITVTGKKLTVTCSQNMNHEYMSWYRQDPGLGLRQIYYSMNVEVTDKGDVPEGYKVSRKEKRNFPLILESPSPNQTSLYFCASSSSTGVNEKLFFGSGTQLSVL.